Below, one TCR beta chain is given with its context. TCRdb ran MiXCR on the RT-PCR reads and lists one entry per CDR3 protein. This sample carries more than 600,000 distinct CDR3 sequences, 14% of them seen once, and the ten largest clones take roughly 3.6%. The CDR3 extends over 15 amino acids. Germline values: CDR1 SGHRS, CDR2 YFSETQ. V lost 4 bases and J lost 5; bases outside the gene matches: 8. The sequence derives from a female donor in good health, serving as a healthy control. This sequence joins TRBV5-1 and TRBJ2-5; the match to TRBD1 covers 10 bases. Sequenced sample: memory CD4+ T cells from blood. The DNA for the CDR3 is TGCGCCAGCAGCCAGGGACAGGGGTATTCGGAGACCCAGTACTTC. As protein: CASSQGQGYSETQYF.